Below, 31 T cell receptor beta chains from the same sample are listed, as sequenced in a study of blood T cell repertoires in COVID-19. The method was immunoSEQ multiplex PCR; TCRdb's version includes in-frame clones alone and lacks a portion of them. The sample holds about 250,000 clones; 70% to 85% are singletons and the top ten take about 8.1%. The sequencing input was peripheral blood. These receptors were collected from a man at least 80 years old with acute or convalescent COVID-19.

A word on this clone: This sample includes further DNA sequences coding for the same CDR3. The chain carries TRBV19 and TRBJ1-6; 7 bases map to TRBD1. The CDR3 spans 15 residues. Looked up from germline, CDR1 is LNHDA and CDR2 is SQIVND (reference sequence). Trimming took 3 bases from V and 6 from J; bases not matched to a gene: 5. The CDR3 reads CASSMGDRVNSPLHF. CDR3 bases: TGTGCCAGTAGTATGGGAGACAGGGTTAATTCACCCCTCCACTTT. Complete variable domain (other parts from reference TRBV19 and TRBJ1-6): DGGITQSPKYLFRKEGQNVTLSCEQNLNHDAMYWYRQDPGQGLRLIYYSQIVNDFQKGDIAEGYSVSREKKESFPLTVTSAQKNPTAFYLCASSMGDRVNSPLHFGNGTRLTVT.

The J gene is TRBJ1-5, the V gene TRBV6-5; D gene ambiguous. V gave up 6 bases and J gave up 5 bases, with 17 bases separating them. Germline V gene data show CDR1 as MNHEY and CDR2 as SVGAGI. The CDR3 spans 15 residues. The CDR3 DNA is TGTGCCAGCAGCTCGGGGAACATGAGGTATCAGCCCCAGCATTTT. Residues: CASSSGNMRYQPQHF.

The CDR3 sequence: CASSLAGRTEAFF. CDR3 nucleotide sequence: TGTGCCAGCAGCTTAGCGGGCCGTACCGAAGCTTTCTTT. This chain uses TRBV7-2 with TRBJ1-1; unclear D gene. Germline-derived CDR1 and CDR2 are SGHTA and FQGNSA. This CDR3 spans 13 amino acids. The V and J ends lost 0 bases and 8 bases respectively, with 10 bases between them.

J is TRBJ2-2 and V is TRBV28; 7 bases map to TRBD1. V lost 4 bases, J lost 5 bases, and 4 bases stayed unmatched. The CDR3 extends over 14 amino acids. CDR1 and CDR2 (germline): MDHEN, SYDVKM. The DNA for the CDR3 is TGTGCCAGCAGTTACAGGGGACGGACCGGGGAGCTGTTTTTT. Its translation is CASSYRGRTGELFF.

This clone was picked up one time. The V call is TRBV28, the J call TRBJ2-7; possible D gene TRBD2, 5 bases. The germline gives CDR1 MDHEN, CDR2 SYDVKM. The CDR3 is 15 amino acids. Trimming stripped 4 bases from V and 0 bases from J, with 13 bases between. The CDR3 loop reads CASSSPTGSSYEQYF. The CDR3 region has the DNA TGTGCCAGCAGTTCGCCGACTGGGAGCTCCTACGAGCAGTACTTC. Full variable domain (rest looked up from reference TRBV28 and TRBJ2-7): DVKVTQSSRYLVKRTGEKVFLECVQDMDHENMFWYRQDPGLGLRLIYFSYDVKMKEKGDIPEGYSVSREKKERFSLILESASTNQTSMYLCASSSPTGSSYEQYFGPGTRLTVT.

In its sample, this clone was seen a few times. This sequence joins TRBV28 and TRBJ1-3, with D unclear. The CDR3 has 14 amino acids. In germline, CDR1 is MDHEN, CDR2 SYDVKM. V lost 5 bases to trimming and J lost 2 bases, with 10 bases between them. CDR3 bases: TGTGCCAGCAGTGTAGTTATAGCTGGAAACACCATATATTTT. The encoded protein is CASSVVIAGNTIYF.

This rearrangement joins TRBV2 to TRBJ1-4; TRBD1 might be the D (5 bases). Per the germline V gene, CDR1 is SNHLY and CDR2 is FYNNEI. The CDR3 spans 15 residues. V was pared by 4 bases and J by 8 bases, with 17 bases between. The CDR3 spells CASSVSGPRGEKLFF. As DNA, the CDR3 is TGTGCCAGCAGTGTGTCGGGACCCCGGGGGGAAAAACTGTTTTTT.

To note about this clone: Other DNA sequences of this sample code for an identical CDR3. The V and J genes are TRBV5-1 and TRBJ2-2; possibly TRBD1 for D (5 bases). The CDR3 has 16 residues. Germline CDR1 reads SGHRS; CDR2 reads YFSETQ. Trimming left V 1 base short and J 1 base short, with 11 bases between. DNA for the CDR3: TGCGCCAGCAGCTTGTTGGGGCAGGGGAACACCGGGGAGCTGTTTTTT. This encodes CASSLLGQGNTGELFF. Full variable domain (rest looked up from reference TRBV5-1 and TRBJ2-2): KAGVTQTPRYLIKTRGQQVTLSCSPISGHRSVSWYQQTPGQGLQFLFEYFSETQRNKGNFPGRFSGRQFSNSRSEMNVSTLELGDSALYLCASSLLGQGNTGELFFGEGSRLTVL.

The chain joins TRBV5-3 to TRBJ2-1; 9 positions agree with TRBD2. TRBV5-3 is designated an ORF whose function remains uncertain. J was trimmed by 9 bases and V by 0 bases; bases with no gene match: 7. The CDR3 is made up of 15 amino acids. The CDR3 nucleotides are TGTGCCAGAAGCTTGGAGGCGGGGGGGCAGGGTGAGCAGTTCTTC. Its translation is CARSLEAGGQGEQFF.

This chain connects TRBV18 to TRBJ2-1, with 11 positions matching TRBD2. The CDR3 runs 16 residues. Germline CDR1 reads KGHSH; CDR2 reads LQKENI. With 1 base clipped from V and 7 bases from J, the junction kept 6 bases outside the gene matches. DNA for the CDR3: TGTGCCAGCTCACCACAGTCTAGCGGGAGGTCAAATGAGCAGTTCTTC. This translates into CASSPQSSGRSNEQFF.

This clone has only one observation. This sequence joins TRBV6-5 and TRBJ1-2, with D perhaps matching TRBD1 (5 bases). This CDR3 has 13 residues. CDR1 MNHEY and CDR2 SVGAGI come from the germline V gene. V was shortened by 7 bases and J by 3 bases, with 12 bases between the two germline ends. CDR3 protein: CASTPGPYYGYTF. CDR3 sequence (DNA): TGTGCCAGCACCCCAGGGCCATACTATGGCTACACCTTC.

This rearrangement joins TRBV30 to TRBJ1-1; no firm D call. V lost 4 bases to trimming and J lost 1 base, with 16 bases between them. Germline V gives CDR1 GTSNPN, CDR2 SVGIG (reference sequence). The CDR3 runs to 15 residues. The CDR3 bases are TGTGCCTGGACCCCACGTCTGAGGGAGAACACTGAAGCTTTCTTT. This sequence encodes CAWTPRLRENTEAFF.

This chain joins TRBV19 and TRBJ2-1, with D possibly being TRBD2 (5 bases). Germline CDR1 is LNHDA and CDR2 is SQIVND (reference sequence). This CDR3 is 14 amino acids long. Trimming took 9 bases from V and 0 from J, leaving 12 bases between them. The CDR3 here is CASKQGSSYNEQFF. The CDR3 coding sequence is TGTGCCAGCAAACAAGGGAGCTCCTACAATGAGCAGTTCTTC.

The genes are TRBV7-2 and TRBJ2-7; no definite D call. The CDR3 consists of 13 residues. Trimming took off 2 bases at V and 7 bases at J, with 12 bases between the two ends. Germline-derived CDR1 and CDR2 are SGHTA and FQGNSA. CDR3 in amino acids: CASSLSVQQEQYF. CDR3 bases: TGTGCCAGCAGCTTATCGGTCCAACAGGAGCAGTACTTC.

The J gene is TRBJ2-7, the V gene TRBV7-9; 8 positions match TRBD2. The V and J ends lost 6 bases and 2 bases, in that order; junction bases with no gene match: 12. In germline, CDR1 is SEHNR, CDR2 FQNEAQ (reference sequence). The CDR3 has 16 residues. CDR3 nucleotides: TGTGCCAGCAGTCTTTTTAGGGGACTAGGCCCCTACGAGCAGTACTTC. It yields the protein CASSLFRGLGPYEQYF.

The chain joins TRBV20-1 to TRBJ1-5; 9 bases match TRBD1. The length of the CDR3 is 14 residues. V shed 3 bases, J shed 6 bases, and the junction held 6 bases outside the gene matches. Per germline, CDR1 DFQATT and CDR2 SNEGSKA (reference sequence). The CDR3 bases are TGCAGTGCTAGTAGGACAGGGGAAGCTCAGCCCCAGCATTTT. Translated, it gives CSASRTGEAQPQHF.

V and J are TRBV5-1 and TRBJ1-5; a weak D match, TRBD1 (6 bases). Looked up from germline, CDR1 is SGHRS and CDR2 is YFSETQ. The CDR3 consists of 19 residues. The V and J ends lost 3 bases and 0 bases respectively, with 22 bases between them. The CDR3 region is CASSSLPSSGVNSNQPQHF. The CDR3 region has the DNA TGCGCCAGCAGCTCCCTCCCTTCTTCAGGGGTCAATAGCAATCAGCCCCAGCATTTT. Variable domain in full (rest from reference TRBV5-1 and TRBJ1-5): KAGVTQTPRYLIKTRGQQVTLSCSPISGHRSVSWYQQTPGQGLQFLFEYFSETQRNKGNFPGRFSGRQFSNSRSEMNVSTLELGDSALYLCASSSLPSSGVNSNQPQHFGDGTRLSIL.

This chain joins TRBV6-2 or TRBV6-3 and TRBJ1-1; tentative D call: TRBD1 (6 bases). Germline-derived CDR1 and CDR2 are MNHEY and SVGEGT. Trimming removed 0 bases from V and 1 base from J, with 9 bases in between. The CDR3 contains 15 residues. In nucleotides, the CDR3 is TGTGCCAGCAGTTACTCGGACAGATGGAACACTGAAGCTTTCTTT. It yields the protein CASSYSDRWNTEAFF.

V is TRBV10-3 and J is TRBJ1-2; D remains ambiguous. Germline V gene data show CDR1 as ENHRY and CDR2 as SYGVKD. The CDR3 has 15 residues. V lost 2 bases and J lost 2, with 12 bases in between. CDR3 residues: CAISETVRENYGYTF. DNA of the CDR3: TGTGCCATCAGTGAGACCGTAAGGGAGAACTATGGCTACACCTTC.

The CDR3 DNA is TGTGCCAGTAGTATCATCGAGGGCTACGAGCAGTACTTC. Translation: CASSIIEGYEQYF. The gene calls are TRBV19 and TRBJ2-7; a weak D match, TRBD2 (5 bases). V was trimmed by 3 bases and J by 3 bases, leaving 9 bases between them. Germline CDR1 LNHDA, CDR2 SQIVND (reference sequence). The CDR3 sequence is 13 residues long. Filled out from reference TRBV19 and TRBJ2-7, the complete variable domain reads DGGITQSPKYLFRKEGQNVTLSCEQNLNHDAMYWYRQDPGQGLRLIYYSQIVNDFQKGDIAEGYSVSREKKESFPLTVTSAQKNPTAFYLCASSIIEGYEQYFGPGTRLTVT.

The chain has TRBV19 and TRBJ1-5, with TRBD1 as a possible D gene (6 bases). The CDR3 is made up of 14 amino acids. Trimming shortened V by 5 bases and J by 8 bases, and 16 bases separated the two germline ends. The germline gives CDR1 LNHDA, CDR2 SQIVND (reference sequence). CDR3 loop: CASSLKQGFEPQHF. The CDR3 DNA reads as TGTGCCAGTAGTCTAAAACAGGGTTTTGAGCCCCAGCATTTT.

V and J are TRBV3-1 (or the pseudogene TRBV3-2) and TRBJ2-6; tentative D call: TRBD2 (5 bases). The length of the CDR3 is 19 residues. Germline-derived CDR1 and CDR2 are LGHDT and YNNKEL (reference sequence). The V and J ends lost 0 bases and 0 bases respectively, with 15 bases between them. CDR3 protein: CASSQDWLAKSSGANVLTF. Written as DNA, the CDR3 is TGTGCCAGCAGCCAAGATTGGCTAGCCAAGAGCTCTGGGGCCAACGTCCTGACTTTC.

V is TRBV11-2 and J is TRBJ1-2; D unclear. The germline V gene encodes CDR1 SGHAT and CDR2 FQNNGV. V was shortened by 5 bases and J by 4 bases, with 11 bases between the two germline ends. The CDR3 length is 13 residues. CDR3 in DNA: TGTGCCAGCAGCGATGAATGGGCCTATGGCTACACCTTC. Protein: CASSDEWAYGYTF. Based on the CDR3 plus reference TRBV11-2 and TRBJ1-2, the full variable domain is EAGVAQSPRYKIIEKRQSVAFWCNPISGHATLYWYQQILGQGPKLLIQFQNNGVVDDSQLPKDRFSAERLKGVDSTLKIQPAKLEDSAVYLCASSDEWAYGYTFGSGTRLTVV.

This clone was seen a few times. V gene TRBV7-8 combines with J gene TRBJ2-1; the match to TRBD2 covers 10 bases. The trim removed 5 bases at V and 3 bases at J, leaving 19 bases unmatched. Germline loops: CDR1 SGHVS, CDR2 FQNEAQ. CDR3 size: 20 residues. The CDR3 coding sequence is TGTGCCAGCAGCCCTGGTCGAGGTCACGAGCGGGAGGGCTACTACAATGAGCAGTTCTTC. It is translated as CASSPGRGHEREGYYNEQFF. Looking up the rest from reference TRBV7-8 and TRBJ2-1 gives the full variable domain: GAGVSQSPRYKVAKRGQDVALRCDPISGHVSLFWYQQALGQGPEFLTYFQNEAQLDKSGLPSDRFFAERPEGSVSTLKIQRTQQEDSAVYLCASSPGRGHEREGYYNEQFFGPGTRLTVL.

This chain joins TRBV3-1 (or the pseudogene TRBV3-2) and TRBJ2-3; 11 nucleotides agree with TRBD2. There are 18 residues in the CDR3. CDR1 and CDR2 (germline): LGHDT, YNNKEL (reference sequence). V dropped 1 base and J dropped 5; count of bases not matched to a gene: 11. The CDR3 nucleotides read TGTGCCAGCAGCCAAGTAGCCCTAGCGGGGGGCCGCGGAGATACGCAGTATTTT. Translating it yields CASSQVALAGGRGDTQYF.

The CDR3: CASSQDQGRDTEAFF. The CDR3 nucleotides are TGTGCCAGCAGCCAAGATCAGGGCAGGGACACTGAAGCTTTCTTT. The chain uses TRBV4-2 and TRBJ1-1, with a weak D call TRBD1 (5 bases). Trimming stripped 0 bases from V and 3 bases from J, with 11 bases between. The CDR3 runs to 15 residues. Germline loops: CDR1 LGHNA, CDR2 YNFKEQ.

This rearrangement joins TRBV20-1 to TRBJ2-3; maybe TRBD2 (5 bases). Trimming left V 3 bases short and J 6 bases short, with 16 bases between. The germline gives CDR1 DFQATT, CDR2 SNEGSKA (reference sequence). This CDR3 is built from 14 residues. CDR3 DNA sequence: TGCAGTGCTAGTCCGCGGGCCTTCTGGGATACGCAGTATTTT. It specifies CSASPRAFWDTQYF.

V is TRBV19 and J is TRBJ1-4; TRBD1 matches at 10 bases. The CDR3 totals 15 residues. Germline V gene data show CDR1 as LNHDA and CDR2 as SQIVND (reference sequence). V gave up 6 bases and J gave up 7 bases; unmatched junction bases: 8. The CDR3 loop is CASRPWDRGTEKLFF. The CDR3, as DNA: TGTGCCAGTAGGCCCTGGGACAGGGGAACTGAAAAACTGTTTTTT.

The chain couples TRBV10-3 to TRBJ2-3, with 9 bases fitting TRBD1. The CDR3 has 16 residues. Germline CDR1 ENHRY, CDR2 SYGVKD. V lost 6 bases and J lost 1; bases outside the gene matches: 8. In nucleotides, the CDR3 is TGTGCCATCAGGCCTAACAGGGGGCTGGGCACAGATACGCAGTATTTT. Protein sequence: CAIRPNRGLGTDTQYF.

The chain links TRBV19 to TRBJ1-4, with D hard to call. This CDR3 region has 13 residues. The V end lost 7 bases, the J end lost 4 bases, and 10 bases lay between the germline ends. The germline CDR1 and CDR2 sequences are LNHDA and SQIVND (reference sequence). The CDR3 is CASNLWSNEKLFF. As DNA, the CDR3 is TGTGCCAGTAACTTATGGAGTAATGAAAAACTGTTTTTT.

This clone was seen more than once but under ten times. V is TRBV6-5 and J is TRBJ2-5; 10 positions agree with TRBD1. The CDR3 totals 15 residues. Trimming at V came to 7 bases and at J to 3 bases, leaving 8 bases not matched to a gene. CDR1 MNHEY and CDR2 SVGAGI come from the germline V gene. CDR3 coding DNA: TGTGCCAGCAATCCCTTGACAGGGGGCGAAGAGACCCAGTACTTC. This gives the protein CASNPLTGGEETQYF.